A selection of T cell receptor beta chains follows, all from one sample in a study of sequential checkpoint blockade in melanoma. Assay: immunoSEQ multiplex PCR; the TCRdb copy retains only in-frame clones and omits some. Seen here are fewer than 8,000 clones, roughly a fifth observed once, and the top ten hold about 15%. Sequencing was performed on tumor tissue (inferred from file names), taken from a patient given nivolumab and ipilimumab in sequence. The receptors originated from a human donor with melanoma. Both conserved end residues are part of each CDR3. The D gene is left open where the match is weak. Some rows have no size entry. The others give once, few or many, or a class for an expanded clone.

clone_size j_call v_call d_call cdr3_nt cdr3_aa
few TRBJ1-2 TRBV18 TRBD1 TGTGCCAGCTCACCTTGGACAGGGGTTATGGCTAACTATGGCTACACCTTC CASSPWTGVMANYGYTF
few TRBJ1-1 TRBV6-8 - TGTGCCAGCGACTACACAGGGCTGAACACTGAAGCTTTCTTT CASDYTGLNTEAFF
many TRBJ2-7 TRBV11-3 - TGTGCCAGCAGCACAGGCCCCCCTTTTCTTCGCGAGCAGTACTTC CASSTGPPFLREQYF
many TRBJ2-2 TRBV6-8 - TGTGCCAGCTCGTCTCGGGGGACCGGGGAGCTGTTTTTT CASSSRGTGELFF
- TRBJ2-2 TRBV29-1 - TGCAGCGCCACCAGGAACACCGGGGAGCTGTTTTTT CSATRNTGELFF
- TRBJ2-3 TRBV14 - TGTGCCAGCAGCCAAGGTTTCTCGCAGTATTTT CASSQGFSQYF
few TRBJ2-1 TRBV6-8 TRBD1 TGTGCCAGCAGTCGACCGGGACAGGGTCACAATGAGCAGTTCTTC CASSRPGQGHNEQFF
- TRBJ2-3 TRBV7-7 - TGTGCCAGCAGCTTAGAACGGGACTTCACAGATACGCAGTATTTT CASSLERDFTDTQYF
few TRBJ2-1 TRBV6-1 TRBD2 TGTGCCAGCAGTGAAGTTAGAAGGGGACTAGCAGAACACAATGAGCAGTTCTTC CASSEVRRGLAEHNEQFF
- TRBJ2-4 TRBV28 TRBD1 TGTGCCAGCAGTTCCACCGGGACAGGGGGCAGGAGGGACATTCAGTACTTC CASSSTGTGGRRDIQYF
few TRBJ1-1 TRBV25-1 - TGTGCCAGCAGGAGGGCGACAGATAACACTGAAGCTTTCTTT CASRRATDNTEAFF
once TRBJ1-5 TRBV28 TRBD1 TGTGCCAGCAGGCCGGGACAGGGGGGTCAGCCCCAGCATTTT CASRPGQGGQPQHF
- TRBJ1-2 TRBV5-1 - TGCGCCAGCAGCTTAACTATAACCGACTCCTATGGCTACACCTTC CASSLTITDSYGYTF
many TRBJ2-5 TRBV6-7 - TGTGCCAGCAGAGGCGGAGAGACCCAGTACTTC CASRGGETQYF
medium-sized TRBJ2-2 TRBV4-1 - TGCGCCAGCAGCCAAGATGGCTCCGGGGAGCTGTTTTTT CASSQDGSGELFF